What follows are 22 T cell receptor beta chains derived from one specimen sequenced in a study of blood T cell repertoires in COVID-19. Here immunoSEQ multiplex PCR was the method, and the copy in TCRdb shows in-frame clones only, minus some. Of 200,000 to 250,000 clones listed, 70% to 85% were seen once; the top ten hold roughly 7.6%. Sequenced sample: peripheral blood. Receptors were obtained from a woman aged 80 or over with COVID-19, enrolled during active disease.

The rearrangement joins TRBV19 to TRBJ2-2; D ambiguous. V lost 6 bases, J lost 5 bases, and 10 bases lay in between. CDR3 length: 13 amino acids. Germline CDR1 reads LNHDA; CDR2 reads SQIVND (reference sequence). CDR3: CASRFLGTGELFF. The CDR3 DNA is TGTGCCAGTAGGTTTCTCGGGACCGGGGAGCTGTTTTTT.

The gene calls are TRBV5-1 and TRBJ2-2; perhaps TRBD2 as D (5 bases). The CDR3 runs 14 residues. Germline V gives CDR1 SGHRS, CDR2 YFSETQ. V was clipped by 10 bases and J by 0 bases, with 13 bases between them. CDR3 sequence reads: CASAGQANTGELFF. In DNA, the CDR3 is TGCGCCTCCGCGGGCCAGGCGAACACCGGGGAGCTGTTTTTT.

This sequence joins TRBV3-1 (or the pseudogene TRBV3-2) and TRBJ2-1, with D perhaps TRBD2 (6 bases). With 5 bases removed from V and 0 bases from J, the gap between germline ends came to 17 bases. This CDR3 has 17 residues. Germline loops: CDR1 LGHDT, CDR2 YNNKEL (reference sequence). CDR3 residues: CASSSRAAGSSYNEQFF. CDR3 in DNA: TGTGCCAGCAGCTCACGGGCGGCGGGAAGCTCCTACAATGAGCAGTTCTTC.

This clone has a handful of counts. The DNA for the CDR3 is TGTGCCAGCTCACCAGAGGGGAGGGCTGAAGCTTTCTTT. Encoded protein: CASSPEGRAEAFF. The rearrangement links TRBV18 to TRBJ1-1; perhaps TRBD1 as D (5 bases). The CDR3 has 13 residues. Germline V gene sequence: CDR1 KGHSH, CDR2 LQKENI. V lost 2 bases, J lost 6 bases, and 10 bases lay in between.

This clone was counted a single time. The chain carries TRBV6-5 and TRBJ2-1; D is possibly TRBD2 (5 bases). The CDR3 has 13 residues. V lost 6 bases and J 4 bases, leaving 10 bases between the germline ends. Germline CDR1 reads MNHEY; CDR2 reads SVGAGI. The CDR3 sequence: CASSPTRYNEQFF. In nucleotides, the CDR3 is TGTGCCAGCAGCCCCACTAGGTACAATGAGCAGTTCTTC.

The chain carries TRBV15 and TRBJ2-1; maybe TRBD2 (6 bases). Germline V gene lookup returns CDR1 LNHNV and CDR2 YYDKDF (reference sequence). The CDR3 contains 14 residues. Trimming took off 6 bases at V and 5 bases at J, with 14 bases between the two ends. The CDR3 region is CATRGLANNNEQFF. Here the CDR3 DNA reads TGTGCCACCAGAGGCCTAGCGAACAACAATGAGCAGTTCTTC. Drawing the rest from reference TRBV15 and TRBJ2-1, the complete variable domain is DAMVIQNPRYQVTQFGKPVTLSCSQTLNHNVMYWYQQKSSQAPKLLFHYYDKDFNNEADTPDNFQSRRPNTSFCFLDIRSPGLGDTAMYLCATRGLANNNEQFFGPGTRLTVL.

Points on this clone: At one end, the junction sequence differs from germline, possibly due to a read error. This chain joins TRBV5-1 and TRBJ2-3, with 7 positions matching TRBD1. There are 14 residues in the CDR3. Germline V gene data show CDR1 as SGHRS and CDR2 as YFSETQ. The CDR3 coding sequence is TGCGCCAGCACCTTGGGACAGCAAGGTGATACGCAGTATTTT. Its translation is CASTLGQQGDTQYF.

The V and J genes are TRBV29-1 and TRBJ1-5, with D uncertain. This CDR3 comprises 13 residues. From germline, CDR1 is SQVTM and CDR2 ANQGSEA. Trimming left V 4 bases short and J 5 bases short, with 12 bases between. Written as DNA, the CDR3 is TGCAGCGTTGGCGGGCAGACCGATCAGCCCCAGCATTTT. Protein: CSVGGQTDQPQHF.

The genes are TRBV5-6 and TRBJ1-1, with 8 bases matching TRBD1. V was clipped by 6 bases and J by 10 bases; unmatched bases: 14. CDR3 length: 14 amino acids. CDR1 is SGHDT and CDR2 is YYEEEE in the germline V gene. The CDR3 DNA reads TGTGCCAGCATCGTGGGGACAGGCGGAGAAGGAGCTTTCTTT. Translation: CASIVGTGGEGAFF.

The rearrangement uses TRBV19 and TRBJ2-7, with a weak D call TRBD1 (6 bases). CDR1 is LNHDA and CDR2 is SQIVND in the germline V gene (reference sequence). The CDR3 is made up of 15 amino acids. V lost 2 bases, J lost 3 bases, and 14 bases lay in between. CDR3: CASSITARTVYEQYF. The DNA of the CDR3 is TGTGCCAGTAGTATAACCGCCCGGACAGTCTACGAGCAGTACTTC. Combining the CDR3 with reference TRBV19 and TRBJ2-7 gives the whole variable domain DGGITQSPKYLFRKEGQNVTLSCEQNLNHDAMYWYRQDPGQGLRLIYYSQIVNDFQKGDIAEGYSVSREKKESFPLTVTSAQKNPTAFYLCASSITARTVYEQYFGPGTRLTVT.

Concerning this clone: Germline and junction disagree at one end, which may indicate a read error. This chain links TRBV7-7 with TRBJ2-1, with 9 bases fitting TRBD2. Germline lookup yields CDR1 SSHAT and CDR2 FNYEAQ (reference sequence). There are 16 residues in the CDR3. CDR3 nucleotide sequence: TGTGCTAGCAGCTTAGACTCGAGCGGGGGGAGGAATGAGCAGTTCTTC. Amino acids: CASSLDSSGGRNEQFF.

The chain couples TRBV28 to TRBJ2-7; D not certain. The CDR3 extends over 12 amino acids. Between the trimmed V and J ends, which lost 3 bases and 3 bases, there was a span of 6 bases. Looked up from germline, CDR1 is MDHEN and CDR2 is SYDVKM. For the CDR3, the DNA is TGTGCCAGCAGTTTCCGACTCTACGAGCAGTACTTC. Protein: CASSFRLYEQYF.

The chain links TRBV27 to TRBJ2-5; 8 positions agree with TRBD2. V was clipped by 8 bases and J by 5 bases; unmatched bases: 7. This CDR3 is 13 amino acids long. Looked up from germline, CDR1 is MNHEY and CDR2 is SMNVEV (reference sequence). The CDR3 region is CASSPGGVETQYF. In DNA form, the CDR3 reads TGTGCCAGCTCCCCCGGGGGGGTGGAGACCCAGTACTTC.

The J gene is TRBJ2-1, the V gene TRBV28; 9 positions agree with TRBD2. The CDR3 spans 14 residues. The ends lost 6 bases at V and 10 bases at J; junction bases unmatched: 10. Germline loops: CDR1 MDHEN, CDR2 SYDVKM. The CDR3 is CASRLTALAGEQFF. CDR3 coding DNA: TGTGCCAGCAGATTAACCGCTCTAGCGGGAGAGCAGTTCTTC.

This clone came up a few times. The chain carries TRBV5-1 and TRBJ2-1, with no clear D. Trimming removed 0 bases at V and 0 bases at J, with 10 bases between. The length of the CDR3 is 16 residues. Germline assignment: CDR1 SGHRS and CDR2 YFSETQ. The CDR3 DNA reads as TGCGCCAGCAGCTTGGCCTTCCCGAGCTCCTACAATGAGCAGTTCTTC. It is translated as CASSLAFPSSYNEQFF.

This clone was seen more than once but under ten times. DNA for the CDR3: TGTGCTAGTGGTTTGGGCAGGGCTGGTGGAAACACCATATATTTT. It encodes CASGLGRAGGNTIYF. The chain has TRBV12-5 and TRBJ1-3; a possible D gene is TRBD1 (5 bases). The germline CDR1 and CDR2 sequences are LGHNT and FRNRAP. The CDR3 extends over 15 amino acids. V gave up 1 base and J gave up 3 bases, with 10 bases separating them.

This chain joins TRBV19 and TRBJ1-2; D not resolved. Trimming took 3 bases from V and 4 from J, leaving 24 bases between them. The CDR3 has 18 amino acids. Germline CDR1 LNHDA, CDR2 SQIVND (reference sequence). CDR3 nucleotides: TGTGCCAGTAGTATGTCTCTGGGCAGCCCGATAACGGTCTATGGCTACACCTTC. Encoded protein: CASSMSLGSPITVYGYTF.

The V and J genes are TRBV10-3 and TRBJ1-5, with D maybe TRBD1 (6 bases). CDR3 size: 15 residues. V was shortened by 0 bases and J by 4 bases, with 10 bases between the two germline ends. CDR1 and CDR2 from the germline V gene are ENHRY and SYGVKD. The CDR3 loop reads CAISESRGLNQPQHF. In DNA, the CDR3 is TGTGCCATCAGTGAGTCCAGGGGCTTAAATCAGCCCCAGCATTTT.

This chain connects TRBV5-1 to TRBJ2-1; 7 bases line up with TRBD2. Trimming took 3 bases from V and 4 from J; bases not matched to a gene: 7. CDR1 SGHRS and CDR2 YFSETQ come from the germline V gene. The CDR3 extends over 15 amino acids. Here the CDR3 reads CASSSAGVSYNEQFF. The CDR3 DNA sequence: TGCGCCAGCAGCTCCGCGGGAGTTTCGTACAATGAGCAGTTCTTC.

The V gene is TRBV24-1, the J gene TRBJ2-3, with TRBD1 matching over 7 bases. Trimming cost V 4 bases and J 3 bases; bases outside gene matches: 6. The CDR3 loop spans 15 amino acids. Germline values: CDR1 KGHDR, CDR2 SFDVKD. CDR3 sequence (DNA): TGTGCCACCAGTGACTCCGGGACAGCTACAGATACGCAGTATTTT. Amino acid sequence: CATSDSGTATDTQYF.

The CDR3 region is CASSQGGTAAGYTF. The CDR3 nucleotides are TGTGCCAGCAGTCAAGGCGGTACGGCCGCCGGCTACACCTTC. The chain recombines TRBV28 with TRBJ1-2; no reliable D call. The V end lost 5 bases, the J end lost 8 bases, and 18 bases lay between the germline ends. The CDR3 loop spans 14 amino acids. CDR1 is MDHEN and CDR2 is SYDVKM in the germline V gene.

The rearrangement links TRBV2 to TRBJ1-6, with TRBD1 matching 7 bases. J was trimmed by 11 bases and V by 1 base; bases with no gene match: 8. Per germline, CDR1 SNHLY and CDR2 FYNNEI. This CDR3 spans 15 amino acids. CDR3 sequence (DNA): TGTGCCAGCAGTGAAGGGGGACAGAAGTGGCCACCCCTCCACTTT. Protein: CASSEGGQKWPPLHF. Based on the CDR3 plus reference TRBV2 and TRBJ1-6, the full variable domain is EPEVTQTPSHQVTQMGQEVILRCVPISNHLYFYWYRQILGQKVEFLVSFYNNEISEKSEIFDDQFSVERPDGSNFTLKIRSTKLEDSAMYFCASSEGGQKWPPLHFGNGTRLTVT.